A selection of T cell receptor beta chains follows, all from one sample in a study of shared clonotypes between healthy human individuals. Libraries were prepared by immunoSEQ multiplex PCR; TCRdb keeps only in-frame clonotypes and omits some of them. The table lists 2 million to 2.5 million clones, about 94% of them singletons, with about 1.1% in the top ten. The sequenced sample consisted of naive CD8+ T cells sorted from blood. The receptors were sampled from a man between 18 and 35 years old in good health. Both conserved end residues are part of each CDR3. The order of the fields is clone size, V gene, D gene, J gene, CDR3 protein, CDR3 DNA. A D gene is named only where the DNA matches it firmly. Only some rows state a clone size, as once, few, many or a class for expanded clones.

-,TRBV28,-,TRBJ2-3,CASSAQAEGPDTQYF,TGTGCCAGCAGTGCACAGGCAGAGGGACCAGATACGCAGTATTTT
-,TRBV2,-,TRBJ2-5,CASKGAGYQETQYF,TGTGCCAGCAAAGGAGCAGGGTACCAAGAGACCCAGTACTTC
-,TRBV6-5,TRBD2,TRBJ2-1,CASSYAGGFKAEQFF,TGTGCCAGCAGTTATGCGGGGGGGTTTAAGGCCGAGCAGTTCTTC
-,TRBV9,-,TRBJ2-7,CASSEGDIMYEQYF,TGTGCCAGCAGCGAGGGGGACATTATGTACGAGCAGTACTTC
-,TRBV9,-,TRBJ2-3,CASSVERTDTQYF,TGTGCCAGCAGCGTCGAACGCACAGATACGCAGTATTTT
-,TRBV7-8,TRBD2,TRBJ2-7,CASSSLAGTYEQYF,TGTGCCAGCAGCTCCCTAGCGGGAACCTACGAGCAGTACTTC
-,TRBV7-9,-,TRBJ2-7,CASSHGGEGASYEQYF,TGTGCCAGCAGTCACGGCGGGGAGGGGGCCTCCTACGAGCAGTACTTC
-,TRBV7-9,-,TRBJ2-2,CASSLEAGTSPGELFF,TGTGCCAGCAGCTTAGAGGCCGGGACCTCCCCCGGGGAGCTGTTTTTT
-,TRBV9,-,TRBJ1-1,CASSEGGLTMNTEAFF,TGTGCCAGCAGCGAGGGAGGACTCACCATGAACACTGAAGCTTTCTTT
-,TRBV11-3,-,TRBJ2-2,CASSPLGTDLTGELFF,TGTGCCAGCAGCCCACTCGGGACTGATCTTACCGGGGAGCTGTTTTTT
once,TRBV28,-,TRBJ2-5,CASSLSRADTETQYF,TGTGCCAGCAGTTTATCCCGGGCAGACACGGAGACCCAGTACTTC
-,TRBV5-1,-,TRBJ1-1,CASSPGHGNTEAFF,TGCGCCAGCAGCCCGGGACATGGGAACACTGAAGCTTTCTTT
once,TRBV7-9,-,TRBJ2-5,CASSAQGRVTQYF,TGTGCCAGCAGCGCGCAGGGCCGAGTGACCCAGTACTTC
-,TRBV6-5,-,TRBJ1-1,CASSRGGDTEAFF,TGTGCCAGCTCCAGGGGAGGAGACACTGAAGCTTTCTTT